This T cell receptor (beta chain) was documented in a study of cytomegalovirus exposure and HLA in healthy donors. In the PCR, 60 Vbeta and 13 Jbeta primers were used. Only in-frame clones appear in the TCRdb table, and some are missing; sequencing was by immunoSEQ multiplex PCR. Of over 110,000 clones listed, approximately 83% are singletons. With regard to this clone: Its antigen is not known.

Study observations and caveats: Later analysis identified about 17,000 TCR beta sequences associated with HLA alleles, using a false discovery rate threshold of 0.05.

The sequenced material came from PBMCs. The TCR was taken from a male donor in good health and CMV-seronegative.

CDR3 sequence (DNA): TGTGCCAGCTCACTCGACGGGGACAGGGCCTATGGCTACACCTTC. It translates to CASSLDGDRAYGYTF. The chain couples TRBV18 to TRBJ1-2; 9 positions agree with TRBD1. This CDR3 spans 15 amino acids. With 4 bases clipped from V and 4 bases from J, the junction kept 7 bases outside the gene matches. Germline loops: CDR1 KGHSH, CDR2 LQKENI.